The clone carrying this TCR beta chain was recorded a few times. What it binds is unknown. The PCR contained 60 Vbeta and 13 Jbeta primers. The assay was immunoSEQ multiplex PCR, and TCRdb's table has in-frame clones only and misses some. The table lists about 120,000 clones, under 85% of them singletons. The data belong to a study of cytomegalovirus exposure and HLA in healthy donors. Overall study results and limits: Researchers catalogued around 150 TCR beta chains as cytomegalovirus-associated.

Germline V gene sequence: CDR1 SGHTA, CDR2 FQGNSA. V shed 3 bases and J shed 6 bases, with 11 bases lying between them. CDR3 length equals 14 residues. This clonotype originated in a woman under 30 in good health and CMV-seronegative. Sequenced sample: PBMCs. The rearrangement uses TRBV7-2 and TRBJ2-2; D perhaps matches TRBD1 (6 bases). The CDR3 nucleotides read TGTGCCAGCAGCTTGCTCCAGGGGCCCGGGGAGCTGTTTTTT. Translating it yields CASSLLQGPGELFF.